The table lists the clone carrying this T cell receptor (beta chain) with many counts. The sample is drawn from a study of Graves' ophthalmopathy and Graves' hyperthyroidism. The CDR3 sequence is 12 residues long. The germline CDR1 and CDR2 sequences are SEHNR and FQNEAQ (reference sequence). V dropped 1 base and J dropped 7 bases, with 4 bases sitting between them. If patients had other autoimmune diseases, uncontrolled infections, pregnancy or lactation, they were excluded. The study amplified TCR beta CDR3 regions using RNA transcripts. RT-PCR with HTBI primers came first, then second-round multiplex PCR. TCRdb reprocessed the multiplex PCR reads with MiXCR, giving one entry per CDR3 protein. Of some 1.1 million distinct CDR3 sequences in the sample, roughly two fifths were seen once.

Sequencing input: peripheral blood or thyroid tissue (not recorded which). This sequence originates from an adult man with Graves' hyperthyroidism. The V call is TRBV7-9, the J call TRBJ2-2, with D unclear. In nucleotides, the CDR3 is TGTGCCAGCAGCTTAGTTGTCGGGGAGCTGTTTTTT. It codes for CASSLVVGELFF.